This TCR beta chain was sequenced during a study of somatic mutations in cytotoxic T cells in rheumatoid arthritis. The CDR3 extends over 16 amino acids. Germline-derived CDR1 and CDR2 are SGHRS and YFSETQ. V gave up 1 base and J gave up 3 bases; unmatched junction bases: 10. Repertoires were generated with immunoSEQ multiplex PCR, while TCRdb's copy carries only in-frame clones and drops some. This sample has about 11,000 clones, with over 70% found just once. In this sample, this clone turned up once. Purity of the CD4+ and CD8+ cells, isolated by positive magnetic bead selection, was checked by flow cytometry.

This sequence joins TRBV5-1 and TRBJ2-7; TRBD2 matches 7 bases. The specimen was CD8+ T cells sorted from blood. This clonotype was obtained from a man aged 65 to 79 in good health. This CDR3 reads CASSLYPSGKYYEQYF. CDR3 in DNA: TGCGCCAGCAGCTTGTACCCTAGCGGCAAATACTACGAGCAGTACTTC.